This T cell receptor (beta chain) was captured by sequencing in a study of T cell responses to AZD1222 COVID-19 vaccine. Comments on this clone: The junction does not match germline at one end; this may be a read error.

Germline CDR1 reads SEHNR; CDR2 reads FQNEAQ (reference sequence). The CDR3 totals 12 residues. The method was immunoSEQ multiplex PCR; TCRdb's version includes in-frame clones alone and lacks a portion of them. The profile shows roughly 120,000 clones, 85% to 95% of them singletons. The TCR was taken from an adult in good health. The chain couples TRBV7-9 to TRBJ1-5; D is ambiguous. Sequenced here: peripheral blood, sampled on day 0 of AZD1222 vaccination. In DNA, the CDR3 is TGTGCTAGCAGCTTGTTCAGCCAGCCCCAGCATTTT. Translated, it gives CASSLFSQPQHF.